This entry lists 8 T cell receptor beta chains sequenced from one sample in a study of blood T cell repertoires in COVID-19. Assay used: immunoSEQ multiplex PCR; TCRdb lists only in-frame clones, some missing. The sample comprises 200,000 to 250,000 clones, 82% of which are singletons, and approximately 4% rests with the top ten. The specimen sequenced was peripheral blood. These receptors were obtained from a woman older than 75 with acute or convalescent COVID-19.

The chain carries TRBV27 and TRBJ1-1, with 12 nucleotides matching TRBD1. This CDR3 has 13 amino acids. The V segment lost 7 bases and the J segment 10 bases; nucleotides outside the gene matches: 7. Looked up from germline, CDR1 is MNHEY and CDR2 is SMNVEV (reference sequence). This chain's CDR3 is CASKGTGGRAAFF. The CDR3 DNA reads as TGTGCCAGCAAGGGGACAGGGGGCAGGGCAGCTTTCTTT.

The chain joins TRBV28 to TRBJ2-7, with a weak D call TRBD1 (5 bases). The CDR3 covers 12 residues. The germline V gene has CDR1 MDHEN and CDR2 SYDVKM. Trimming stripped 7 bases from V and 9 bases from J, with 16 bases between. The CDR3 DNA follows: TGTGCCAGCAAAGGACACCGACAAGGGCAGTACTTC. Its protein product is CASKGHRQGQYF.

Here the CDR3 DNA reads TGTGCCAGCAGTGAACAGGACAGGGATCATGGCTACACCTTC. Amino acid sequence: CASSEQDRDHGYTF. This chain connects TRBV6-1 to TRBJ1-2, with 8 bases lining up with TRBD1. The CDR3 runs 14 residues. V shed 2 bases and J 6 bases; nucleotides not matched to a gene: 5. Germline V CDR1 and CDR2: MNHNS, SASEGT.

V usage is TRBV5-1 and J usage is TRBJ2-3; 7 bases map to TRBD1. Germline V lookup: CDR1 SGHRS, CDR2 YFSETQ. The CDR3 runs 14 residues. The V and J ends lost 7 bases and 4 bases, in that order; junction bases with no gene match: 9. CDR3 sequence (DNA): TGCGCCAGCCATCAGGGGGTCGAGGCAGATACGCAGTATTTT. Protein: CASHQGVEADTQYF.

The rearrangement links TRBV6-2 or TRBV6-3 to TRBJ1-5; no definite D call. Trimming shortened V by 1 base and J by 6 bases, and 13 bases separated the two germline ends. The CDR3 loop spans 15 amino acids. Germline V gene lookup returns CDR1 MNHEY and CDR2 SVGEGT. CDR3 coding DNA: TGTGCCAGCAGTTACTTGAGGGATGGCGGTCAGCCCCAGCATTTT. Amino acids: CASSYLRDGGQPQHF.

V usage is TRBV7-9 and J usage is TRBJ2-2, with TRBD1 matching 10 bases. Trimming cost V 5 bases and J 6 bases; bases outside gene matches: 0. Germline V gene data show CDR1 as SEHNR and CDR2 as FQNEAQ (reference sequence). This CDR3 contains 13 residues. CDR3 DNA sequence: TGTGCCAGCAGCGGACAGGGGGCCGGGGAGCTGTTTTTT. Its translation: CASSGQGAGELFF. The full variable domain, in which reference TRBV7-9 and TRBJ2-2 provide the parts outside the CDR3, is DTGVSQNPRHKITKRGQNVTFRCDPISEHNRLYWYRQTLGQGPEFLTYFQNEAQLEKSRLLSDRFSAERPKGSFSTLEIQRTEQGDSAMYLCASSGQGAGELFFGEGSRLTVL.

The chain employs TRBV7-9 and TRBJ1-1; D gene ambiguous. This CDR3 is 13 amino acids long. V was shortened by 4 bases and J by 4 bases, with 10 bases between the two germline ends. The germline gives CDR1 SEHNR, CDR2 FQNEAQ (reference sequence). CDR3 region: CASSYREGTEAFF. The CDR3 DNA reads as TGTGCCAGCAGCTATCGGGAGGGCACTGAAGCTTTCTTT.

The chain has TRBV20-1 and TRBJ1-1; D gene uncertain. V dropped 5 bases and J dropped 4 bases, with 8 bases sitting between them. Germline CDR1 is DFQATT and CDR2 is SNEGSKA (reference sequence). This CDR3 spans 11 amino acids. This chain's CDR3 is CSAWLFTEAFF. CDR3 nucleotide sequence: TGCAGTGCTTGGCTTTTCACTGAAGCTTTCTTT.